This T cell receptor (beta chain) was documented in a study of T cell changes during pregnancy in multiple sclerosis (dated 2019 in TCRdb). Context from the whole study: The study examined how the T cell repertoire changed over the course of pregnancy in women with multiple sclerosis.

Relative to germline, V is missing 0 bases and J is missing 0 bases, with 7 bases of the junction outside any gene match. Based on the germline V gene, the CDR1 and CDR2 sequences are SNHLY and FYNNEI. Inclusive of the bounding cysteine and phenylalanine, the CDR3 is 18 residues long. The entry retains the CDR3 DNA only, 54 bases that are in frame from base 1. The library was built by means of the immunoSEQ multiplex PCR assay. The source is immuneACCESS, and TCRdb retained only in-frame sequences with V and J called. Part of the clones is not carried over; for the studies checked, unresolved V genes explain less than half of this, and the remainder is unexplained. Within this sample are around 64,000 clones, with around 90% of them counted one time only. The leading ten clones occupy around 0.3% of the sample. In regard to this clone: The clone's antigen remains unknown. There are no base qualities to consult, and no much larger clone falls within one base.

The sequencing used CD4+ T cells from peripheral blood mononuclear cells, collected after pregnancy. This TCR was recovered from a female donor with multiple sclerosis, enrolled in a pregnancy study. The chain joins TRBV2 to TRBJ2-1; 8 of the junction bases match TRBD2. The CDR3 reads as follows: CASSEAQERGSSYNEQFF. The base sequence is TGTGCCAGCAGTGAAGCGCAGGAGCGGGGGAGCTCCTACAATGAGCAGTTCTTC. The full variable domain, completed from the reference TRBV2 and TRBJ2-1 proteins outside the CDR3, reads EPEVTQTPSHQVTQMGQEVILRCVPISNHLYFYWYRQILGQKVEFLVSFYNNEISEKSEIFDDQFSVERPDGSNFTLKIRSTKLEDSAMYFCASSEAQERGSSYNEQFFGPGTRLTVL.